The entry below describes one T cell receptor (beta chain). The germline CDR1 and CDR2 sequences are SGHVS and FNYEAQ. V gave up 5 bases and J gave up 3 bases, with 19 bases separating them. This CDR3 is 16 amino acids long. The data originate from a study of shared clonotypes between healthy human individuals. Background on the study: Each donor's CD8 memory used one plate, CD8 naive two, each CD4 subset three.

Measured with immunoSEQ multiplex PCR; TCRdb has only the in-frame clones, and not every one. In the table there are approximately 1.5 million clones, approximately 98.5% of which are singletons. The chain carries TRBV7-6 and TRBJ1-2; a possible D gene is TRBD1 (6 bases). Sequenced material: naive CD4+ T cells sorted from blood. Specified subset: CD45RA+ positively selected. The clonotype was recovered from a young man in good health. This CDR3 reads CASSREGGKNDYGYTF. In nucleotides, the CDR3 is TGTGCCAGCAGCCGCGAGGGGGGGAAGAACGACTATGGCTACACCTTC. Complete variable domain (other parts from reference TRBV7-6 and TRBJ1-2): GAGVSQSPRYKVTKRGQDVALRCDPISGHVSLYWYRQALGQGPEFLTYFNYEAQQDKSGLPNDRFSAERPEGSISTLTIQRTEQRDSAMYRCASSREGGKNDYGYTFGSGTRLTVV.